These T cell receptor beta chains were read from a single sample in a study of technical replicates of blood from several donors. Profiled with immunoSEQ multiplex PCR; TCRdb holds only in-frame clones, not every one. The repertoire holds about 66,000 clones, with 70% to 90% as singletons. Source material: PBMCs. The receptor source for this set is a human donor in good health. Some clones in this sample may be carry-over from other donors' samples. The CDR3 runs from the conserved cysteine through the conserved F or W. D genes are given only for firm matches. The size field is filled for only some rows; it gives once, few, many or a size class.

TRBD1 TRBJ1-1 NA TRBV5-4 16 CASSSGDGTGVTEAFF TGTGCCAGCAGCTCAGGGGACGGGACAGGGGTGACTGAAGCTTTCTTT
TRBD2 TRBJ2-5 NA TRBV9 15 CASSVDPAGRETQYF TGTGCCAGCAGCGTAGATCCAGCGGGGAGGGAGACCCAGTACTTC
NA TRBJ2-7 NA TRBV6-5 15 CASSYSADRSYEQYF TGTGCCAGCAGTTACTCGGCGGACAGATCCTACGAGCAGTACTTC
NA TRBJ1-2 NA TRBV6-6 14 CASSPLRKERGYTF TGTGCCAGCAGCCCCCTAAGGAAGGAGCGAGGCTACACCTTC
TRBD2 TRBJ2-1 NA TRBV7-9 15 CAAGASGSAGNEQFF TGTGCCGCCGGGGCTAGCGGGAGTGCGGGAAATGAGCAGTTCTTC
TRBD1 TRBJ2-7 NA TRBV2 14 CASGDRGQALEQYF TGTGCCAGCGGGGACAGGGGGCAGGCGCTCGAGCAGTACTTC
TRBD1 TRBJ1-1 NA TRBV4-1 14 CASSRGTGGTEAFF TGCGCCAGCAGCCGAGGGACAGGGGGCACTGAAGCTTTCTTT
NA TRBJ1-5 NA TRBV15 15 CATSRDQGNNQPQHF TGTGCCACCAGCAGAGATCAGGGGAACAATCAGCCCCAGCATTTT
NA TRBJ1-5 NA TRBV15 15 CATSLDRSRFQPQHF TGTGCCACCAGCCTAGACCGATCGAGGTTTCAGCCCCAGCATTTT
NA TRBJ2-7 NA TRBV4-3 15 CASSRQGSPVWEQYF TGCGCCAGCAGCCGGCAGGGGTCCCCGGTCTGGGAGCAGTACTTC
NA TRBJ2-2 many TRBV6-5 15 CASSYYSGSAGELFF TGTGCCAGCAGTTACTATTCTGGTTCGGCCGGGGAGCTGTTTTTT
NA TRBJ2-6 NA TRBV7-9 15 CASSSAGAGANVLTF TGTGCCAGCAGCTCCGCAGGGGCTGGGGCCAACGTCCTGACTTTC
NA TRBJ2-7 NA TRBV12-5 17 CASGLAVAARSSYEQYF TGTGCTAGTGGTTTGGCAGTAGCGGCGAGGAGCTCCTACGAGCAGTACTTC
NA TRBJ2-7 NA TRBV19 13 CASSMQGTYEQYF TGTGCCAGTAGTATGCAGGGAACCTACGAGCAGTACTTC
NA TRBJ2-7 NA TRBV7-2 13 CASSFGFGYEQYF TGTGCCAGCAGCTTCGGTTTCGGGTACGAGCAGTACTTC
NA TRBJ2-7 NA TRBV6-6 12 CAGGRGSYEQYF TGTGCCGGGGGCAGGGGCTCCTACGAGCAGTACTTC
NA TRBJ1-1 NA TRBV19 12 CASSSAGAEAFF TGTGCCAGTAGTAGTGCAGGGGCTGAAGCTTTCTTT
TRBD2 TRBJ2-3 once TRBV7-2 15 CASSESGESTDTQYF TGTGCCAGCAGCGAAAGCGGGGAGAGCACAGATACGCAGTATTTT
NA TRBJ1-1 few TRBV7-8 13 CASRGGRSTEAFF TGTGCCAGCCGAGGCGGGCGGTCGACTGAAGCTTTCTTT
NA TRBJ1-1 few TRBV10-3 13 CATTSGQLTEAFF TGTGCCACGACTTCAGGGCAGTTAACTGAAGCTTTCTTT
NA TRBJ1-1 NA TRBV6-6 13 CASRRELGTEAFF TGTGCCAGCAGGCGGGAACTTGGTACTGAAGCTTTCTTT
NA TRBJ1-6 NA TRBV11-3 13 CASSFGQGSPLHF TGTGCCAGCAGCTTCGGTCAGGGTTCACCCCTCCACTTT
TRBD2 TRBJ2-3 NA TRBV7-2 14 CASSPTSGVVTQYF TGTGCCAGCAGCCCGACTAGCGGGGTTGTTACGCAGTATTTT
TRBD1 TRBJ1-5 NA TRBV7-9 15 CASSAEGAGNQPQHF TGTGCCAGCAGCGCGGAGGGGGCGGGCAATCAGCCCCAGCATTTT
NA TRBJ1-6 NA TRBV4-1 18 CASSQEAGESSYNSPLHF TGCGCCAGCAGCCAGGAAGCGGGGGAGAGCTCCTATAATTCACCCCTCCACTTT
NA TRBJ2-7 few TRBV4-2 16 CASSQDRLSSSYEQYF TGTGCCAGCAGCCAAGACAGACTCTCCAGCTCCTACGAGCAGTACTTC
TRBD1 TRBJ1-2 NA TRBV5-1 15 CASSLLQGANYGYTF TGCGCCAGCAGCTTGCTCCAGGGGGCCAACTATGGCTACACCTTC
TRBD2 TRBJ2-2 NA TRBV5-1 17 CASSTGLAGTNTGELFF TGCGCCAGCAGCACGGGACTAGCGGGGACGAACACCGGGGAGCTGTTTTTT
TRBD1 TRBJ1-5 NA TRBV2 14 CASSGTGGNQPQHF TGTGCCAGCAGTGGGACAGGGGGAAATCAGCCCCAGCATTTT
NA TRBJ2-3 NA TRBV7-3 13 CASSFMLADTQYF TGTGCCAGCAGCTTTATGCTAGCAGATACGCAGTATTTT
TRBD2 TRBJ2-3 NA TRBV29-1 13 CSVEREVADTQYF TGCAGCGTTGAACGGGAGGTTGCAGATACGCAGTATTTT
NA TRBJ2-6 NA TRBV10-3 15 CAISADNAGANVLTF TGTGCCATCAGTGCCGACAACGCTGGGGCCAACGTCCTGACTTTC
NA TRBJ1-2 NA TRBV19 15 CASSTTGRANYGYTF TGTGCCAGTAGTACGACAGGCAGAGCTAACTATGGCTACACCTTC
NA TRBJ1-2 NA TRBV6-6 11 CAAFGGSGYTF TGTGCCGCGTTCGGGGGGAGCGGCTACACCTTC
TRBD2 TRBJ2-7 NA TRBV9 15 CASSPGRGTLHEQYF TGTGCCAGCAGCCCAGGGAGGGGAACCCTCCACGAGCAGTACTTC
NA TRBJ1-1 NA TRBV5-6 13 CASSITGFTEAFF TGTGCCAGCAGCATTACAGGGTTTACTGAAGCTTTCTTT
TRBD2 TRBJ2-5 NA TRBV7-2 15 CASSGLAGGQETQYF TGTGCCAGCAGCGGACTAGCGGGGGGGCAAGAGACCCAGTACTTC
NA TRBJ2-3 NA TRBV27 14 CASSFEGVGDTQYF TGTGCCAGCAGTTTTGAGGGGGTAGGAGATACGCAGTATTTT
NA TRBJ2-7 NA TRBV7-8 13 CASSLDWSYEQYF TGTGCCAGCAGCTTGGACTGGTCCTACGAGCAGTACTTC